One sample yielded the 20 T cell receptor beta chains listed below, sequenced in a study of blood T cell repertoires in COVID-19 (dated by TCRdb to the early 2020s). The library was obtained by the immunoSEQ multiplex PCR assay. What TCRdb holds here is the immuneACCESS table cut down to in-frame rearrangements. Part of the clones is not present; checked against another copy, under half of the missing clones reflect an unresolved V gene, and the others are unexplained. The sample table holds 240,000 or so clones, of which approximately 80% were seen once. Of the sample, 7.5% to 8% falls within the top ten clones. Sequenced material: peripheral blood. All receptors come from a woman of 80 years or more with COVID-19, enrolled during active disease.

V gene TRBV6-1 combines with J gene TRBJ1-1, with D maybe TRBD1 (5 bases). V lost 1 base and J 4 bases, leaving 13 bases between the germline ends. CDR3 length equals 15 residues. Per the germline V gene, CDR1 is MNHNS and CDR2 is SASEGT. The CDR3 nucleotides read TGTGCCAGCAGTGAAGATCGGGGGAGAGGCACTGAAGCTTTCTTT. This translates into CASSEDRGRGTEAFF.

The chain links TRBV11-2 to TRBJ2-7; D possibly corresponds to TRBD2 (6 bases). This CDR3 is built from 14 residues. Germline values: CDR1 SGHAT, CDR2 FQNNGV. The ends were cut back, 5 bases at V and 4 bases at J, with 15 bases in the middle. The CDR3 loop reads CASSLQRVGYEQYF. The DNA of the CDR3 is TGTGCCAGCAGCCTTCAGCGGGTGGGTTACGAGCAGTACTTC. The full variable domain, rest sourced from reference TRBV11-2 and TRBJ2-7, is EAGVAQSPRYKIIEKRQSVAFWCNPISGHATLYWYQQILGQGPKLLIQFQNNGVVDDSQLPKDRFSAERLKGVDSTLKIQPAKLEDSAVYLCASSLQRVGYEQYFGPGTRLTVT.

The chain joins TRBV12-3 or TRBV12-4 to TRBJ1-2; D unresolved. The CDR3 runs to 11 residues. The ends were cut back, 6 bases at V and 3 bases at J, with 5 bases in the middle. The CDR3 DNA sequence: TGTGCCAGCAGCCCTCACTATGGCTACACCTTC. It translates to CASSPHYGYTF.

The rearrangement joins TRBV5-4 to TRBJ2-5; D is perhaps TRBD1 (5 bases). V was trimmed by 0 bases and J by 3 bases, leaving 9 bases between them. The CDR3 is 14 amino acids. Germline values: CDR1 SGHNT, CDR2 YYREEE (reference sequence). This CDR3 is CASSLDSREETQYF. The CDR3 DNA follows: TGTGCCAGCAGCTTGGACAGCAGGGAAGAGACCCAGTACTTC.

The V and J genes are TRBV20-1 and TRBJ2-7, with D possibly TRBD1 on 7 matching bases. The V gene's germline CDR1 is DFQATT and CDR2 SNEGSKA (reference sequence). Trimming took 3 bases from V and 9 from J, leaving 18 bases between them. The CDR3 contains 13 residues. The CDR3: CSASRNRGLWQYF. CDR3 in DNA: TGCAGTGCTAGTCGGAACAGGGGACTGTGGCAGTACTTC.

The chain links TRBV4-1 to TRBJ1-4; the D gene is possibly TRBD1 (6 bases). V dropped 0 bases and J dropped 5 bases, with 13 bases sitting between them. The CDR3 is made up of 16 amino acids. Germline CDR1 reads MGHRA; CDR2 reads YSYEKL. The DNA of the CDR3 is TGCGCCAGCAGCCAAGAGTCTTCCAGGGGCAATGAAAAACTGTTTTTT. This codes for CASSQESSRGNEKLFF.

The count of this clone is one. This sequence joins TRBV5-1 and TRBJ2-2, with D perhaps matching TRBD2 (5 bases). This CDR3 has 13 residues. V was clipped by 7 bases and J by 6 bases, with 13 bases between them. CDR1 is SGHRS, CDR2 YFSETQ, per germline. CDR3 coding DNA: TGCGCCAGCTCCCTCGAAGCGGCCGGGGAGCTGTTTTTT. This encodes CASSLEAAGELFF.

In its sample, this clone was seen a few times. The V and J genes are TRBV18 and TRBJ1-2; 10 nucleotides line up with TRBD1. Unmatched junction bases numbered 6, after V lost 2 bases and J lost 0 bases. This CDR3 spans 17 amino acids. In germline, CDR1 is KGHSH, CDR2 LQKENI. CDR3: CASSPVDRGVANYGYTF. The CDR3 DNA is TGTGCCAGCTCACCAGTGGACAGGGGGGTCGCTAACTATGGCTACACCTTC. The full variable domain, rest sourced from reference TRBV18 and TRBJ1-2, is NAGVMQNPRHLVRRRGQEARLRCSPMKGHSHVYWYRQLPEEGLKFMVYLQKENIIDESGMPKERFSAEFPKEGPSILRIQQVVRGDSAAYFCASSPVDRGVANYGYTFGSGTRLTVV.

The V call is TRBV5-4, the J call TRBJ2-3, with D perhaps matching TRBD1 (5 bases). The CDR3 runs 12 residues. Per the germline V gene, CDR1 is SGHNT and CDR2 is YYREEE (reference sequence). The V and J ends lost 4 bases and 5 bases respectively, with 8 bases between them. The CDR3 loop is CASSPQGDTQYF. The CDR3 DNA follows: TGTGCCAGCAGCCCCCAGGGAGATACGCAGTATTTT.

The CDR3 protein is CASSFRDRDEKLFF. In DNA form, the CDR3 reads TGCGCCAGCAGCTTCCGGGACAGGGACGAAAAACTGTTTTTT. V usage is TRBV5-1 and J usage is TRBJ1-4; TRBD1 matches 9 bases. This CDR3 contains 14 residues. Trimming took 2 bases from V and 8 from J; bases not matched to a gene: 4. Germline-derived CDR1 and CDR2 are SGHRS and YFSETQ.

The chain is built from TRBV6-6 and TRBJ1-1; D not certain. CDR3 size: 13 residues. V was shortened by 6 bases and J by 7 bases, with 15 bases between the two germline ends. Germline V CDR1 and CDR2: MNHNY, SVGAGI (reference sequence). CDR3 region: CASSLTAPFEAFF. The CDR3, as DNA: TGTGCCAGCAGCCTAACAGCCCCTTTTGAAGCTTTCTTT.

This clone was found once. V and J are TRBV11-3 and TRBJ1-1, with D maybe TRBD1 (6 bases). CDR1 is SGHNT and CDR2 is YENEEA in the germline V gene. V was cut by 1 base and J by 2 bases, with 11 bases left in between. The CDR3 sequence is 15 residues long. CDR3 region: CASSLGGGVNTEAFF. As DNA, the CDR3 is TGTGCCAGCAGCTTAGGAGGGGGGGTCAACACTGAAGCTTTCTTT.

V is TRBV3-1 (or the pseudogene TRBV3-2) and J is TRBJ1-2; D is perhaps TRBD1 (6 bases). The V and J ends lost 4 bases and 6 bases respectively, with 15 bases between them. This CDR3 has 14 residues. The germline gives CDR1 LGHDT, CDR2 YNNKEL (reference sequence). CDR3 amino acids: CASSPHQGFNGYTF. CDR3 sequence (DNA): TGTGCCAGCAGCCCCCACCAGGGGTTTAATGGCTACACCTTC.

The chain combines TRBV4-1 with TRBJ1-4, with a possible D match to TRBD1 (5 bases). The CDR3 spans 16 residues. The germline gives CDR1 MGHRA, CDR2 YSYEKL. Trimming cost V 1 base and J 4 bases, with 13 bases left between them. CDR3 region: CASSQVLGGVNEKLFF. In nucleotides, the CDR3 is TGCGCCAGCAGCCAAGTTCTCGGGGGAGTTAATGAAAAACTGTTTTTT.

V gene TRBV10-3 combines with J gene TRBJ2-1; 7 bases line up with TRBD2. Germline V gene lookup returns CDR1 ENHRY and CDR2 SYGVKD. The CDR3 consists of 16 residues. V was clipped by 0 bases and J by 2 bases; unmatched bases: 4. CDR3 in amino acids: CAISESIGLAYNEQFF. The DNA of the CDR3 is TGTGCCATCAGTGAGTCGATAGGACTAGCCTACAATGAGCAGTTCTTC.

The table lists this clone with a count of one. The chain carries TRBV5-1 and TRBJ2-1; 7 bases line up with TRBD2. Germline assignment: CDR1 SGHRS and CDR2 YFSETQ. Trimming removed 4 bases from V and 8 bases from J; junction bases left unmatched: 15. The CDR3 totals 16 residues. CDR3: CASSAGSGARPDEQFF. CDR3 in DNA: TGCGCCAGCAGCGCTGGCAGCGGGGCCCGGCCAGATGAGCAGTTCTTC.

V and J are TRBV9 and TRBJ2-1, with D perhaps matching TRBD2 (6 bases). Trimming pared 7 bases from V and 7 bases from J, leaving 18 bases between. Germline V CDR1 and CDR2: SGDLS, YYNGEE. This CDR3 is built from 14 residues. CDR3 loop: CASSQGGRVNEQFF. As DNA, the CDR3 is TGTGCCAGCTCGCAAGGAGGGAGAGTAAATGAGCAGTTCTTC.

J is TRBJ1-3 and V is TRBV5-1; D unresolved. In germline, CDR1 is SGHRS, CDR2 YFSETQ. V dropped 3 bases and J dropped 1 base, with 11 bases sitting between them. The length of the CDR3 is 15 residues. In DNA form, the CDR3 reads TGCGCCAGCAGCTCAGATACGGGATCTGGAAACACCATATATTTT. This encodes CASSSDTGSGNTIYF.

The J gene is TRBJ1-3, the V gene TRBV15; maybe TRBD1 (5 bases). Per germline, CDR1 LNHNV and CDR2 YYDKDF (reference sequence). The CDR3 consists of 13 residues. The ends were cut back, 7 bases at V and 4 bases at J, with 11 bases in the middle. Here the CDR3 DNA reads TGTGCCACCACCCAGGGCTCCGGAAACACCATATATTTT. Its translation is CATTQGSGNTIYF.

This clone has more than one count but fewer than ten. This rearrangement joins TRBV3-1 (or the pseudogene TRBV3-2) to TRBJ1-1; the D is unclear. V was cut by 3 bases and J by 5 bases, with 13 bases left in between. The germline CDR1 and CDR2 sequences are LGHDT and YNNKEL (reference sequence). CDR3 size: 14 residues. CDR3 protein: CASSHPKAGTEAFF. In DNA form, the CDR3 reads TGTGCCAGCAGCCACCCTAAGGCGGGAACTGAAGCTTTCTTT.